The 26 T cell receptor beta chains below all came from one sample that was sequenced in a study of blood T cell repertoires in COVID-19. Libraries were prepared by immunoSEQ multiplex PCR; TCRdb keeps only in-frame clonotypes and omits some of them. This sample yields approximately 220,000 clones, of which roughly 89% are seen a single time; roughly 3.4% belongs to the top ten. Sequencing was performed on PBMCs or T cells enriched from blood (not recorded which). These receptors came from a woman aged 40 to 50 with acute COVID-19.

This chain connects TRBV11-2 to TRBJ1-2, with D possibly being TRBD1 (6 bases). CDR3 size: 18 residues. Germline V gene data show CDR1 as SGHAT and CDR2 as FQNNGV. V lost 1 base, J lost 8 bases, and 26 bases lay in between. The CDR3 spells CASSLGLLSDQGRMGYTF. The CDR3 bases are TGTGCCAGCAGCTTAGGCCTCCTCTCGGACCAGGGGCGCATGGGCTACACCTTC.

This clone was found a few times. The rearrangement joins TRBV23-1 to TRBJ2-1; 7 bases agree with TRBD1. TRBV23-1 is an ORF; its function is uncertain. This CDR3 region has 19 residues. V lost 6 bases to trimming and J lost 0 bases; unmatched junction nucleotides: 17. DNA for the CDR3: TGCGCCAGCAGCTACCGGGACAGCCCACATCCAAGCTCCTACAATGAGCAGTTCTTC. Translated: CASSYRDSPHPSSYNEQFF.

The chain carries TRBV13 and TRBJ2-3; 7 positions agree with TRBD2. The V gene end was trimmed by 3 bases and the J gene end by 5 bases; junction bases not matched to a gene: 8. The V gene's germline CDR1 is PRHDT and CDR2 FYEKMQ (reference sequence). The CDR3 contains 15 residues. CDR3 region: CASSLRGGSQDTQYF. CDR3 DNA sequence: TGTGCCAGCAGCTTGCGCGGGGGTTCACAAGATACGCAGTATTTT.

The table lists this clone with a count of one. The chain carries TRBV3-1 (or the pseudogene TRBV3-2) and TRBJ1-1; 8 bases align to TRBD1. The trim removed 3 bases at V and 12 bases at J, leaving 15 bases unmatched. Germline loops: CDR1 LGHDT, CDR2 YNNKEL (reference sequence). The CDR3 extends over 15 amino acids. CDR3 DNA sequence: TGTGCCAGCAGCCAGAGGGGGCAGGGGGCGTCGGGTTCTTTCTTT. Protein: CASSQRGQGASGSFF.

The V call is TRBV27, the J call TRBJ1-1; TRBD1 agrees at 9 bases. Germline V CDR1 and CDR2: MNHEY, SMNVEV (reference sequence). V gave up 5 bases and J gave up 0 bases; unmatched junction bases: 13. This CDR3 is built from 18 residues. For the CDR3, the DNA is TGTGCCAGCAGTACCCGGAATGGGACAGGGACCATGAACACTGAAGCTTTCTTT. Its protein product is CASSTRNGTGTMNTEAFF.

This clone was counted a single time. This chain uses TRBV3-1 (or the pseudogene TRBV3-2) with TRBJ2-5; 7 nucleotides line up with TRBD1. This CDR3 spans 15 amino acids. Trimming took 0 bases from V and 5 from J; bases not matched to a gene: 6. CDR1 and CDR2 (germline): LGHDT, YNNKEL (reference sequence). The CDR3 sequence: CASSQDLGRGETQYF. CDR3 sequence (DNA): TGTGCCAGCAGCCAAGATCTCGGCAGGGGGGAGACCCAGTACTTC.

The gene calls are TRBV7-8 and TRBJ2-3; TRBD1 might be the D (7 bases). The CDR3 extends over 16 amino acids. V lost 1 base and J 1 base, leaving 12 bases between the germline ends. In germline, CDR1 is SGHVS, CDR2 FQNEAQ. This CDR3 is CASSLEGASGTDTQYF. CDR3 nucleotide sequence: TGTGCCAGCAGCTTAGAGGGGGCTAGCGGCACAGATACGCAGTATTTT.

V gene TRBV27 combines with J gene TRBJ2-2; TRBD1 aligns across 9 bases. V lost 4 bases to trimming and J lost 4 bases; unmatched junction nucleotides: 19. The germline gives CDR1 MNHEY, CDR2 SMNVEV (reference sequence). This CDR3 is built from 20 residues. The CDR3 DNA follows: TGTGCCAGCAGTTGCAACAGGGGGCCCCTTCTACACTTTTTCACCGGGGAGCTGTTTTTT. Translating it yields CASSCNRGPLLHFFTGELFF.

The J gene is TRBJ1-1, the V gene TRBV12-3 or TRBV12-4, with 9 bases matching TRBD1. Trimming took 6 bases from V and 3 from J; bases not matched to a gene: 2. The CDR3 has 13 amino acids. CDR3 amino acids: CASRGQGHTEAFF. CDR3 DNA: TGTGCCAGCAGGGGACAGGGTCACACTGAAGCTTTCTTT.

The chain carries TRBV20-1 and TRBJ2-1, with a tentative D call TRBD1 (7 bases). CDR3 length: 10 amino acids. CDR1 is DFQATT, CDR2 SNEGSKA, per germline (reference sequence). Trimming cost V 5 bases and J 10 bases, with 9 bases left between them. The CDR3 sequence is CSASGGEQFF. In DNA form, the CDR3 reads TGCAGTGCTTCAGGGGGGGAGCAGTTCTTC.

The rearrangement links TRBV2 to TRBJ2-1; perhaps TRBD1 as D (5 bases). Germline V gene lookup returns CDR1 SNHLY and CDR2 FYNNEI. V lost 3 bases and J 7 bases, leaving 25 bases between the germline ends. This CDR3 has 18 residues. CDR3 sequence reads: CASSEGPPSLPYRNEQFF. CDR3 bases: TGTGCCAGCAGTGAGGGGCCGCCGAGTTTACCTTACAGGAATGAGCAGTTCTTC.

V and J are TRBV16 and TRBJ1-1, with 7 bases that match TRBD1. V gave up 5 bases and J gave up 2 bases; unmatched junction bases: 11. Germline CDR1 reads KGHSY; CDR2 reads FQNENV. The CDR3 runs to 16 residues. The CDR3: CASSASGTADNTEAFF. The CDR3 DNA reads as TGTGCCAGCAGCGCATCCGGGACAGCAGACAACACTGAAGCTTTCTTT.

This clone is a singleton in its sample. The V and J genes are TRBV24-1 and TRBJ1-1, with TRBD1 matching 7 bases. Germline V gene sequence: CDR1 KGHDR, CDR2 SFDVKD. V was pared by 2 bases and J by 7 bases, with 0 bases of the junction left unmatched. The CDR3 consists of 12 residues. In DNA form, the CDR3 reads TGTGCCACCAGTGATTACAGGGGTGAAGCTTTCTTT. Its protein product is CATSDYRGEAFF.

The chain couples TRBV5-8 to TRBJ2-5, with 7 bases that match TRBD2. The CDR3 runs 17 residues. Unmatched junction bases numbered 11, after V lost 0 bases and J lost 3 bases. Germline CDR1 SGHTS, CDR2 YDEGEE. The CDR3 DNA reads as TGTGCCAGCAGCTTGGGGATCGGGCGGGGGATAAAAGAGACCCAGTACTTC. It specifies CASSLGIGRGIKETQYF.

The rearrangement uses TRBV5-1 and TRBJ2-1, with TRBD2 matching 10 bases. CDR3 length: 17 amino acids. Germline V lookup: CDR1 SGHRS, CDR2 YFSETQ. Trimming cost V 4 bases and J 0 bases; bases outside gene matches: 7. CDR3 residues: CASSRTSGKSSYNEQFF. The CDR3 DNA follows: TGCGCCAGCAGCAGAACTAGCGGGAAGAGCTCCTACAATGAGCAGTTCTTC.

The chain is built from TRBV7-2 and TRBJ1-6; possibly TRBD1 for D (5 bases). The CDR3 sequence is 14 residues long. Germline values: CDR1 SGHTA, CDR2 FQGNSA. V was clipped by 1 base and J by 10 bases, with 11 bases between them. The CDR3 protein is CASSLVQVESPLHF. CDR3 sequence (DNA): TGTGCCAGCAGCTTAGTACAGGTGGAGTCACCCCTCCACTTT.

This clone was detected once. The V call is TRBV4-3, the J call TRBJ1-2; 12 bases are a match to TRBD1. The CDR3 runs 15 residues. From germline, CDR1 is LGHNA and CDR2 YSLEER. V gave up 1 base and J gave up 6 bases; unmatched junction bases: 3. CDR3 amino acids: CASSQGDRGPDGYTF. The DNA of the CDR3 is TGCGCCAGCAGCCAAGGGGACAGGGGGCCGGATGGCTACACCTTC.

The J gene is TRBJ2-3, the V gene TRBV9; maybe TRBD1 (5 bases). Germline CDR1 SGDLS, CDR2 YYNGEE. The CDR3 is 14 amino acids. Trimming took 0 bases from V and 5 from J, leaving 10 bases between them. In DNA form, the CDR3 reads TGTGCCAGCAGCGTAGAACCAAGGGGAGATACGCAGTATTTT. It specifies CASSVEPRGDTQYF.

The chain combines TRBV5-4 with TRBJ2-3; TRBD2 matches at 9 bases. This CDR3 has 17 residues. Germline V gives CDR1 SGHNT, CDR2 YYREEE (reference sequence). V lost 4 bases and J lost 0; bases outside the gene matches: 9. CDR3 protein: CASSRGTSPTSTDTQYF. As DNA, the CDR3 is TGTGCCAGCAGCCGCGGGACTAGCCCAACTAGCACAGATACGCAGTATTTT.

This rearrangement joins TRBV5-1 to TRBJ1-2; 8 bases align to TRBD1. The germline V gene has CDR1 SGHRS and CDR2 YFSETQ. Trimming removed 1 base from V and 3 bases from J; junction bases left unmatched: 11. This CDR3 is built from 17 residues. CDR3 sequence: CASSLSGTGGGDYGYTF. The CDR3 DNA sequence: TGCGCCAGCAGCTTGAGTGGAACAGGGGGTGGTGACTATGGCTACACCTTC.

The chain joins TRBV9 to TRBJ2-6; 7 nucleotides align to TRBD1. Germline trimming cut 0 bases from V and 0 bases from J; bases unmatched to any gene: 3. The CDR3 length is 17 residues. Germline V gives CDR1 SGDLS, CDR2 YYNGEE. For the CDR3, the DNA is TGTGCCAGCAGCGTAGAGGGACAGAGCTCTGGGGCCAACGTCCTGACTTTC. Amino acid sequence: CASSVEGQSSGANVLTF. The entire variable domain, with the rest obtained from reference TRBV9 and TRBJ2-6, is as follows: DSGVTQTPKHLITATGQRVTLRCSPRSGDLSVYWYQQSLDQGLQFLIQYYNGEERAKGNILERFSAQQFPDLHSELNLSSLELGDSALYFCASSVEGQSSGANVLTFGAGSRLTVL.

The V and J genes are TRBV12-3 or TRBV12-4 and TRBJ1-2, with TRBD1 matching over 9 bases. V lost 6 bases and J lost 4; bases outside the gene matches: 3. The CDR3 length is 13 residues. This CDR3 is CASRETGGYGYTF. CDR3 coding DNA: TGTGCCAGCAGAGAGACAGGGGGCTATGGCTACACCTTC.

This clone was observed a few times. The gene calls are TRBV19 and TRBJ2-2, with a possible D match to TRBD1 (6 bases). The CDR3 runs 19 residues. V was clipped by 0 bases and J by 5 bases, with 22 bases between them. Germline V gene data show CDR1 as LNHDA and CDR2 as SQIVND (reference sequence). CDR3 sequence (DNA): TGTGCCAGTAGTATAGACCTATCGGACAGTTCTGTAGGAACCGGGGAGCTGTTTTTT. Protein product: CASSIDLSDSSVGTGELFF.

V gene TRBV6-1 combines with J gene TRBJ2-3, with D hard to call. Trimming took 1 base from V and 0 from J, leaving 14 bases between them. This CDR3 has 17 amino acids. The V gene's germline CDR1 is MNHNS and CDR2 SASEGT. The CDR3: CASSEVAVTWSTDTQYF. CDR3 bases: TGTGCCAGCAGTGAAGTTGCGGTCACTTGGAGCACAGATACGCAGTATTTT.

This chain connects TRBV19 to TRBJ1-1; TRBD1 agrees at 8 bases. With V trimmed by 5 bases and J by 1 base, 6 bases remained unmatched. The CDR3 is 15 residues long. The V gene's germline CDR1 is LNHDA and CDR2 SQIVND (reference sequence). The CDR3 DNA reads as TGTGCCAGTAGTGTTGACAGGGGTTGGAACACTGAAGCTTTCTTT. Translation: CASSVDRGWNTEAFF.

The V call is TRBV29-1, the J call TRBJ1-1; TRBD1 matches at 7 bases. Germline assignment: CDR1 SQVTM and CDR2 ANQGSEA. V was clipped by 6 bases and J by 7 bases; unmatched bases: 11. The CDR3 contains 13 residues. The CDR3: CSVNLGDRNEAFF. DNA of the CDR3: TGCAGCGTCAACCTTGGGGACAGAAATGAAGCTTTCTTT.